Listed below are T cell receptor beta chains from one sample, sequenced in a study of human T cells and chemical hapten exposure. TCRdb itself ran the RACE reads through MiXCR, one entry per CDR3 protein. Seen here are about 120,000 distinct CDR3 sequences, about 13% observed once, and the top ten hold approximately 2.6%. The input for sequencing was whole blood, taken in connection with sensitization to the hapten diphenylcyclopropenone (DPC). The receptors here all came from a woman aged 18 to 35 with alopecia areata. Some clones in this sample may be carry-over from other donors' samples. The CDR3 runs from the conserved cysteine through the conserved F or W.

v_gene: TRBV7-2; j_gene: TRBJ2-1; CDR3aa: CASSLASGGPSSYNEQFF
v_gene: TRBV30; j_gene: TRBJ2-3; CDR3aa: CAWSAGPGADTQYF
v_gene: TRBV6-1; j_gene: TRBJ2-5; CDR3aa: CASIWGSQETQYF
v_gene: TRBV4-1; j_gene: TRBJ2-1; CDR3aa: CASSQPRSGGRVYNEQFF
v_gene: TRBV27; j_gene: TRBJ2-2; CDR3aa: CASSQQGYDTGELFF
v_gene: TRBV20-1; j_gene: TRBJ1-4; CDR3aa: CSARGRTTNEKLFF
v_gene: TRBV19; j_gene: TRBJ1-5; CDR3aa: CASSIRAESNQPQHF
v_gene: TRBV9; j_gene: TRBJ2-1; CDR3aa: CASSTRTTSDEQFF
v_gene: TRBV14; j_gene: TRBJ2-1; CDR3aa: CASSQDRVAGGLPYNEQFF
v_gene: TRBV29-1; j_gene: TRBJ1-2; CDR3aa: CSGGDRDDGYTF
v_gene: TRBV30; j_gene: TRBJ1-5; CDR3aa: CAWKGQGNQPQHF
v_gene: TRBV12-3/TRBV12-4; j_gene: TRBJ2-7; CDR3aa: CASSLWAGYEQYF
v_gene: TRBV6-1; j_gene: TRBJ2-2; CDR3aa: CASKGQGETGELFF
v_gene: TRBV29-1; j_gene: TRBJ1-1; CDR3aa: CSGRQGRTEAFF
v_gene: TRBV2; j_gene: TRBJ2-2; CDR3aa: CASKGQGGNTGELFF
v_gene: TRBV7-2; j_gene: TRBJ2-1; CDR3aa: CASSLSRNEQFF
v_gene: TRBV7-9; j_gene: TRBJ2-1; CDR3aa: CASSLAGPGEQFF
v_gene: TRBV28; j_gene: TRBJ2-4; CDR3aa: CASSYPRTGTAKVTIAKNIQYF
v_gene: TRBV9; j_gene: TRBJ2-1; CDR3aa: CASSSGLADEQFF
v_gene: TRBV6-2/TRBV6-3; j_gene: TRBJ2-5; CDR3aa: CASINPGTGRSGTQYF
v_gene: TRBV6-1; j_gene: TRBJ1-5; CDR3aa: CASRTQGARNQPQHF
v_gene: TRBV6-6; j_gene: TRBJ2-3; CDR3aa: CASSYDGDWNTQYF
v_gene: TRBV12-3/TRBV12-4; j_gene: TRBJ1-1; CDR3aa: CASSFRQGGTEAFF
v_gene: TRBV28; j_gene: TRBJ1-5; CDR3aa: CASSPPGGNQPQHF
v_gene: TRBV2; j_gene: TRBJ1-2; CDR3aa: CASSGQGDYGYTF
v_gene: TRBV7-6; j_gene: TRBJ2-7; CDR3aa: CASSLHPDRGGPYEQYF
v_gene: TRBV6-6; j_gene: TRBJ2-5; CDR3aa: CASNHFGSSQETQYF
v_gene: TRBV29-1; j_gene: TRBJ2-5; CDR3aa: CSVGLRTQETQYF
v_gene: TRBV11-2; j_gene: TRBJ2-5; CDR3aa: CASSFISGETQYF
v_gene: TRBV6-2/TRBV6-3; j_gene: TRBJ2-7; CDR3aa: CASSYSATEQYF
v_gene: TRBV25-1; j_gene: TRBJ2-1; CDR3aa: CASSESSNEQFF
v_gene: TRBV3-1; j_gene: TRBJ2-7; CDR3aa: CASSLTGGDEQYF
v_gene: TRBV29-1; j_gene: TRBJ1-5; CDR3aa: CSVVDSPNQPQHF
v_gene: TRBV7-6; j_gene: TRBJ2-5; CDR3aa: CASSPLGQIQETQYF
v_gene: TRBV4-1; j_gene: TRBJ2-5; CDR3aa: CASSQQGRMETQYF
v_gene: TRBV3-1; j_gene: TRBJ1-2; CDR3aa: CASTRGANYGYTF
v_gene: TRBV7-3; j_gene: TRBJ2-2; CDR3aa: CASSKLAGVNTGELFF
v_gene: TRBV19; j_gene: TRBJ2-1; CDR3aa: CASSIGGAHNEQFF
v_gene: TRBV7-2; j_gene: TRBJ2-7; CDR3aa: CASSSPGGNNYEQYF
v_gene: TRBV12-3/TRBV12-4; j_gene: TRBJ2-7; CDR3aa: CASRPGQLYEQYF
v_gene: TRBV28; j_gene: TRBJ2-5; CDR3aa: CASTRASRPETQYF
v_gene: TRBV30; j_gene: TRBJ2-1; CDR3aa: CAWNRDSNYNEQFF
v_gene: TRBV4-2; j_gene: TRBJ1-1; CDR3aa: CASRIDSYTINTEAFF
v_gene: TRBV29-1; j_gene: TRBJ2-1; CDR3aa: CSVAPRGRGEQFF
v_gene: TRBV9; j_gene: TRBJ2-3; CDR3aa: CASSVGLAGPLQYF
v_gene: TRBV5-5; j_gene: TRBJ2-7; CDR3aa: CASSPTPSYEQYF
v_gene: TRBV6-2/TRBV6-3; j_gene: TRBJ2-2; CDR3aa: CASSYWVTGELFF
v_gene: TRBV7-2; j_gene: TRBJ1-2; CDR3aa: CASSLDNPSNYGYTF
v_gene: TRBV11-2; j_gene: TRBJ2-1; CDR3aa: CASSPLTGLSYNEQFF
v_gene: TRBV6-2/TRBV6-3; j_gene: TRBJ1-1; CDR3aa: CASSLTGTAGSFF
v_gene: TRBV5-5; j_gene: TRBJ1-1; CDR3aa: CASMLAGQGEAFF
v_gene: TRBV21-1; j_gene: TRBJ1-1; CDR3aa: CASSKGRGTGGMNTEAFF
v_gene: TRBV20-1; j_gene: TRBJ2-7; CDR3aa: CSARGLAGTSEQYF
v_gene: TRBV9; j_gene: TRBJ1-1; CDR3aa: CASRGAANTEAFF
v_gene: TRBV11-3; j_gene: TRBJ1-1; CDR3aa: CASSLGGRTEAFF